This T cell receptor (beta chain) was obtained from a study of shared clonotypes between healthy human individuals (dated by TCRdb to 2018 to 2021). Context from the whole study: The cohort included a few men and a couple of women between 18 and 49 years of age. Per donor, three plates each were used for CD4 naive and CD4 memory, two for CD8 naive, and one for CD8 memory. To increase sequencing depth and limit assay-specific biases, different laboratories used diverse techniques to prepare libraries and sequence TCR repertoires. The study deeply sequenced blood TCR repertoires of roughly five healthy adults to estimate repertoire size and the extent of clonotype sharing between individuals. Per donor, leukapheresis produced somewhere between about 0.94 and 9 billion PBMCs. General study outcomes and caveats: Across a handful of donors, about 5.2% of naive CD4, more than 3% of naive CD8, under 2.5% of memory CD4, and 0.4% of memory CD8 clonotypes were shared. Estimated clonotype richness was generally larger for naive than for memory subsets. Pairwise subsampling indicated that sequencing depth was expected to affect the degree of clonotype sharing among donors. Higher generation probabilities were observed for clonotypes shared by all four sorted-subset donors than for non-shared clonotypes. Only blood was sampled, and tissue TCR repertoires likely differ from those in blood. The genetic and exposure-history diversity represented was limited by the small number of donors. Rarefaction of sorted-subset datasets indicated incomplete sequencing despite the large sequencing depth.

Regarding this clone: Its antigen is currently not known. No qualities accompany the bases; no much larger clone lies one base away.

For the CD8 naive samples, CD45RO-negative cells were positively selected for CCR7, yielding a CD45RA+CCR7+ population from which TemRA cells were excluded. The donors were healthy, HIV-negative adults who had no recently reported acute infections or vaccinations. Only Caucasian adults living in Nashville, Tennessee, USA were represented among the donors. Blood was obtained by leukapheresis, after which PBMCs were separated by Ficoll-Histopaque density gradient centrifugation and cryopreserved in liquid nitrogen vapor phase. Analytical flow cytometry was used to check the purity and quantity of each magnetically sorted T cell population. Genomic DNA was isolated from each sorted fraction and quantified by UV absorbance on a Nanodrop 2000c. Relative to germline, V is missing 4 bases and J is missing 2 bases, with 2 bases of the junction outside any gene match. The CDR1 and CDR2 encoded by the germline V gene are MNHNS and SASEGT. The CDR3 spans 13 residues, from the cysteine through the phenylalanine. The only DNA kept is the CDR3, 39 bases in frame from the first base.

TCR CDR3 regions were amplified from genomic DNA by multiplex PCR using the deep immunoSEQ assay. Extracted genomic DNA from each cell subset was spread evenly across all wells of several immunoSEQ 96-well plates, with each plate serving as a replicate. For sorted subsets, roughly 200 ng of genomic DNA, equivalent to around 29,000 T cell genomes, went into each replicate PCR. Purified libraries were quantified with a Qubit 3.0 fluorometer, sized on a Bioanalyzer 2100, and re-quantified with the KAPA Library Quantification kit. Every immunoSEQ 96-well plate was sequenced on a separate single-read 150-cycle Illumina NextSeq 550 flow cell. In the paper's pipeline: Because the immunoSEQ output included only junctional sequences and no quality scores, the filtering could not be the same as the filtering used for full-length reads. Sequences were annotated with PyIR, a Python wrapper for IgBLAST v1.9, and V/J genes and CDR3 were assigned using IMGT germline references. Reads with weak V/J assignments (E-value above 1e-6), missing CDR3, stop codons, out-of-frame junctions, or ambiguous translated residues were removed. V3J clonotypes were defined as sequences sharing the same inferred V gene, J gene, and CDR3 amino acid sequence. The percentage overlap between two repertoires was calculated by dividing the number of shared unique clonotypes by the size of the smaller repertoire. Repertoire richness was assessed with RTK rarefaction, the Chao1 estimator, and Recon v2.1 estimates of unobserved clonotypes. For all TCRbeta clonotypes obtained by the gDNA method from a few donors, generation probabilities were computed with OLGA. Imported from immuneACCESS, the table was reduced by TCRdb to in-frame sequences with V and J called. These copies leave out some clones; in studies compared against another copy, an unresolved V gene accounts for under half, and the cause of the remainder is not known. The V and J calls and clone size come from that table; D and trimming were worked out from the DNA. The sample table holds about 2.1 million clones, of which about 93% were seen once. The ten largest make up 1.5% to 2% of the sample.

Recombination linked TRBV6-1 to TRBJ2-7, and 7 junctional nucleotides match TRBD1. Sequencing used naive CD8+ T cells from PBMCs. The sample's cell subset or site label, in plain terms: CD45RA+CCR7+. The clonotype comes from a man between 18 and 29 years old in good health. Some clones in this sample may be carry-over from other donors' samples. The nucleotide sequence is TGTGCCAGCAGTGCAGGACAGGCCTACGAGCAGTACTTC. It specifies CASSAGQAYEQYF.